This T cell receptor beta chain was documented in a study of PD-1 blockade in classical Hodgkin lymphoma (dated by TCRdb to about 2020). In terms of the full investigation: Nivolumab dosing was 3 mg/kg intravenously every 2 weeks, continuing until either disease progression or unacceptable toxicity. To define a peripheral blood immune signature of response to PD-1 blockade in classical Hodgkin lymphoma, the study combined TCR beta sequencing with CyTOF. Study-wide conclusions, independent of this receptor: Trial patients with a complete response had baseline diversity similar to that of newly diagnosed patients, while partial responders and progressors had significantly lower diversity. Baseline TCR diversity was reported to be lower in newly diagnosed patients than in healthy donors and to be lower still in relapsed/refractory patients. A significant rise by C4D1 was seen in CD4+ but not CD8+ TCR diversity (p=0.0027 vs p=0.16), with the rise being most apparent in complete responders (p=0.02). The study covered only a single clinical trial cohort, and the causes of the repertoire differences, possibly disease activity or prior therapy, were still not defined. Patients starting nivolumab less than 1 year after ASCT had lower diversity and were excluded from later analyses to avoid confounding by immune reconstitution.

The Qiagen DNeasy kit was used to extract genomic DNA from unsorted PBMCs and from the negatively selected CD4+ and CD8+ fractions. Amplification of TCR beta CDR3 regions was done by immunoSEQ multiplex PCR with primers that anneal to V and J segments. A synthetic immune receptor repertoire was used to minimize amplification bias, and any residual bias was removed computationally once sequencing was done. The authors' analysis ran thus. Custom Python scripts were used to quantify repertoire diversity as the Shannon entropy index. The unsorted, CD4+ and CD8+ repertoires were each analyzed separately, with the exception of combined analyses, where CD4+ and CD8+ sequences were merged in silico. A clone counted as expanded when the clone's frequency after treatment rose at least 2-fold relative to C1D1, and clones undetected at baseline were given a pseudocount of 0.5. Clones with 0 or 1 copy at C1D1 were defined as singleton clones, while clones with 2 or more copies were defined as non-singleton clones. Clones expanded in unsorted samples were annotated as CD4+, CD8+ or unknown by matching protein sequences in sorted samples from the same patient. Diversity changes from C1D1 to C4D1 were tested in paired samples using Wilcoxon tests. TCRdb carries this immuneACCESS record with in-frame sequences only. Its versions omit some clonotypes, under half of them owing to an unresolved V gene in the studies checked, with the rest unexplained. That table furnishes V, J and clone size, whereas the DNA furnished D and trimming. The sample table shows fewer than 55,000 clones, and roughly 78% are seen once. The ten biggest clones cover 37% of the sample.

The cysteine opens and the phenylalanine closes a CDR3 of 15 amino acids. Solely the CDR3 DNA is kept, with 45 bases framed from the first base. CDR1 SGDLS and CDR2 YYNGEE were looked up in the germline V gene. Trimming costs V 0 bases and J 1 base, and their ends lie 8 bases apart. The sample's time point, from its label and the paper: cycle 4 day 1 (C4D1), after more than 5 weeks of nivolumab. Every trial patient had relapsed after autologous stem cell transplantation, and cohorts A, B and C differed in prior brentuximab vedotin exposure. The trial cohort included roughly 60 patients with relapsed/refractory classical Hodgkin lymphoma, and each patient had a best overall response of complete response, partial response or progressive disease. Trial patients were treated with single-agent nivolumab in the multi-cohort phase II CheckMate 205 trial. An independent review committee assessed best overall response by applying the 2007 International Working Group response criteria. PBMCs from the trial were collected at three points: immediately before nivolumab initiation (C1D1), and during therapy at cycle 2 day 1 and cycle 4 day 1. Peripheral blood was collected in 8 mL Vacutainer Cell Preparation Tubes, from which PBMCs were isolated by centrifugation and then cryopreserved.

For this clone: This clone's antigen is unknown. Base qualities are missing; no much larger clone stands one base away.

The receptor's source is a human donor with classical Hodgkin lymphoma. This material consisted of peripheral blood mononuclear cells (PBMCs), taken before the fourth cycle of nivolumab. The sequence is built from TRBV9 and TRBJ1-3; the D region possibly corresponds to TRBD1 (5 bases align). The DNA sequence is TGTGCCAGCAGCGTAGATGGGGGATCTGGAAACACCATATATTTT. Translated, this gives CASSVDGGSGNTIYF.